A single sample is the source of the 12 T cell receptor beta chains below, sequenced in a study of T cells expressing NK-cell markers (dated by TCRdb to the early 2020s). Library prep was done by 5' RACE. Sequencing relied on an Illumina HiSeq 2000. TCRdb reprocessed the reads and assigns one entry to each CDR3 protein sequence, leaving out DNA. The sample's table lists a count of about 400,000 distinct CDR3 sequences. The ten most abundant clones make up roughly 10% of the sample. Sequencing input: blood T cells: a sorted CD56 or NKG2C T cell subset, CD4+ or CD8+ T cells, or bulk PBMC T cells (not recorded which). Receptors were obtained from a woman between 45 and 65 years old in good health. Donor details come from another sample of the same person, matched by shared clones.

The gene calls are TRBV14 and TRBJ2-1; TCRdb outputs TRBD1, but without DNA this stays unchecked. The V gene's germline CDR1 is SGHDN and CDR2 FVKESK. The CDR3 covers 13 residues. This chain's CDR3 is CASSQLTGNEQFF.

The genes are TRBV3-1 and TRBJ2-1; TCRdb's D call of TRBD1 is untestable without DNA. The CDR3 is made up of 16 amino acids. Germline V CDR1 and CDR2: LGHDT, YNNKEL (reference sequence). CDR3 sequence: CASSLFTGQFHNEQFF.

Here the CDR3 reads CASSFRGRVGETQYF. The V and J genes are TRBV12-3 or TRBV12-4 and TRBJ2-5; TCRdb calls TRBD1, which cannot be checked without DNA. This CDR3 comprises 15 residues.

The chain recombines TRBV12-3 or TRBV12-4 with TRBJ2-1; TCRdb's assignment of TRBD2 cannot be checked, as there is no DNA. The CDR3 consists of 15 residues. The CDR3 loop reads CASSGLARNYNEQFF.

The rearrangement uses TRBV4-1 and TRBJ2-7; TCRdb proposes TRBD2, but this gene call is untestable without DNA. Germline V gene sequence: CDR1 MGHRA, CDR2 YSYEKL. The CDR3 loop spans 15 amino acids. This CDR3 reads CASSQGSGRGYEQYF.

The CDR3 protein is CASSSGQSLSYEQYF. V is TRBV12-3 or TRBV12-4 and J is TRBJ2-7; the TRBD1 assignment by TCRdb is unverifiable without DNA. There are 15 residues in the CDR3.

The genes are TRBV20-1 and TRBJ1-4. This CDR3 spans 13 amino acids. Looked up from germline, CDR1 is DFQATT and CDR2 is SNEGSKA (reference sequence). CDR3 residues: CSARDPAARELFF.

J is TRBJ2-1 and V is TRBV3-1; the D gene TCRdb calls, TRBD2, cannot be checked with no DNA. The CDR3 sequence is 15 residues long. The germline V gene has CDR1 LGHDT and CDR2 YNNKEL (reference sequence). The CDR3 sequence is CASSRRGLAGNEQFF.

This rearrangement joins TRBV7-9 to TRBJ2-5. The CDR3 extends over 13 amino acids. Germline lookup yields CDR1 SEHNR and CDR2 FQNEAQ (reference sequence). This CDR3 reads CASSPSLGETQYF.

The J gene is TRBJ2-7, the V gene TRBV20-1; TCRdb's assignment of TRBD2 cannot be checked, as there is no DNA. The CDR3 extends over 12 amino acids. Germline values: CDR1 DFQATT, CDR2 SNEGSKA (reference sequence). The CDR3 here is CSAATTSYEQYF.

The chain combines TRBV12-3 or TRBV12-4 with TRBJ1-1; TCRdb calls TRBD1, which cannot be checked without DNA. The CDR3 covers 15 residues. CDR3 protein: CASSLLGGRSTEAFF.

The genes are TRBV7-8 and TRBJ2-1; the TCRdb call, TRBD2, lacks DNA for checking. The germline CDR1 and CDR2 sequences are SGHVS and FQNEAQ. The CDR3 spans 16 residues. The CDR3 region is CASSRSGRANYNEQFF.